This T cell receptor beta chain was captured in a study of CD4 T cells in relation to SARS-CoV-2 and coronaviruses (dated by TCRdb to the early 2020s). About the full investigation: Shared crossreactive spike epitopes were mapped to their HLA restriction using patient-derived lymphoblastoid cell lines. The study assessed, at the TCR clonotype level, memory CD4+ T cell crossreactivity between SARS-CoV-2 and common cold coronavirus spike proteins. The Adaptive Biotechnologies TCR-sequencing kit was used for samples from a few pre-COVID donors and for the naive versus memory experiments, whereas the other data were Illumina-based. A different, Illumina-based TCR-beta assay was used to sequence expansion assays from other donors in the study.

Broader findings and caveats from the paper: Sequencing of naive versus memory cells indicated that the assay detects memory recall responses, not primary responses primed during culture. Because the crossreactivity analysis focused on spike protein, crossreactivity against other viral proteins was not assessed. No donor contributed both pre-pandemic and post-infection samples, which limited tracing the source of pre-existing responses. Crossreactive clones showed significantly weaker SARS-CoV-2-driven expansion than monoreactive clones, consistent with antigenic imprinting. Approximately 69% of donors had memory CD4+ clonotypes that crossrecognized SARS-CoV-2 and at least one common cold coronavirus spike. The study was constrained by small numbers of patients and of tested TCRs.

This clone was recorded once. Its antigen remains undetermined. Within one base of it there is no much larger clone, and no base qualities were kept. The CDR3 runs 14 amino acids, cysteine and phenylalanine included. The CDR3 DNA has 42 bases and is translated from base 1. V is trimmed back by 5 bases and J by 6 bases, and the junction contains 13 bases that no gene match accounts for. CDR1 is given as SQVTM and CDR2 as ANQGSEA, both from the germline V gene. DNA from uncultured naive and memory CD4+ T cells underwent immunoSEQ TCR-beta sequencing at deep resolution. Under the source paper's analysis protocol: During preprocessing, nonproductive sequences were discarded, as were any CDR3s that did not begin with C, did not end with F or W, or were shorter than 7 amino acids. Cultured and uncultured naive and memory CD4+ repertoires were searched for previously identified spike- and CEF-reactive CDR3s. Pairwise Levenshtein distance, computed with the stringdist R package after three terminal residues were trimmed from each end, was used as the measure of CDR3 homology. TCRdb holds this immuneACCESS table with in-frame rearrangements only. Some clones are missing; in checked studies, unresolved V genes explain under half, and the rest has no known cause. D and trimming were read from the DNA, whereas the V and J calls and clone size are those reported in that table. Counted in this sample were tens of thousands of clones; around 86% of them appeared once. Roughly 1.5% of the sample is in the top ten clones.

CD4+ T cells from unexposed donors were collected before the COVID-19 pandemic (2011-2018). Naive and memory CD4+ T cells were separated from cryopreserved PBMCs through CD4 enrichment, which was followed by EasySep naive CD4+ T cell enrichment. The leukapheresis product used for the unexposed donors was purchased from a commercial source. Ficoll-Paque PLUS gradient centrifugation was used to isolate PBMCs from either whole blood or leukapheresis product. PBMCs were either cryopreserved at -140°C or used fresh in the expansion assay. The QIAamp Micro DNA Kit was used to extract genomic DNA from the CD4+ T cells.

Input material: memory CD4+ T cells from PBMCs. According to the study, the label for this sample's cell subset or site signals: memory (non-naive) CD4+ T cells. The sequence joins TRBV29-1 to TRBJ2-7, with 7 middle bases fitting TRBD2. The clonotype was recovered from a human donor in good health. The bases are TGCAGCGTTTCCAACGGCCTTCCGGGGGGCGAGCAGTACTTC. This translates into CSVSNGLPGGEQYF.